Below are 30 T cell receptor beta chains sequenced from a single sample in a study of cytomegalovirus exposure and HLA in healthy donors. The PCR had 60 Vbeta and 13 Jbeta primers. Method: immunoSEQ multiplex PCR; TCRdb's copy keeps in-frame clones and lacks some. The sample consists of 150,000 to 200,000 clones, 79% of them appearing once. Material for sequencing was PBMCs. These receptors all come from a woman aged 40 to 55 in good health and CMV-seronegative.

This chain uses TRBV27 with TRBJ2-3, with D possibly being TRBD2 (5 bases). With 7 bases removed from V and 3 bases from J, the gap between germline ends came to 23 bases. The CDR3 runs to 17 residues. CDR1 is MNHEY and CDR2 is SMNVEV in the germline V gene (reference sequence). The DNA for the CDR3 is TGTGCCAGCACCTTCTTATCCTTCGGGGTACCGACAGATACGCAGTATTTT. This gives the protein CASTFLSFGVPTDTQYF.

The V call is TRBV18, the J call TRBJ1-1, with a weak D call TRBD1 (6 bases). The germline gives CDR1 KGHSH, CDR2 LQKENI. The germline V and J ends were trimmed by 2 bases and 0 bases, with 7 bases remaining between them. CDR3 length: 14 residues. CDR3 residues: CASSPGGLNTEAFF. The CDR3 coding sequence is TGTGCCAGCTCACCAGGGGGCTTGAACACTGAAGCTTTCTTT.

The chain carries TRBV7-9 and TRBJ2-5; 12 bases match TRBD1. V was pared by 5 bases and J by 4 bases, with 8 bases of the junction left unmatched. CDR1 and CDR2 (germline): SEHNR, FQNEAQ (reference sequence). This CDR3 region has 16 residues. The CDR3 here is CASSDLRDRGRETQYF. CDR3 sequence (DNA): TGTGCCAGCAGCGACCTCCGGGACAGGGGGCGAGAGACCCAGTACTTC. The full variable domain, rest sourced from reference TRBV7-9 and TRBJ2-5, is DTGVSQNPRHKITKRGQNVTFRCDPISEHNRLYWYRQTLGQGPEFLTYFQNEAQLEKSRLLSDRFSAERPKGSFSTLEIQRTEQGDSAMYLCASSDLRDRGRETQYFGPGTRLLVL.

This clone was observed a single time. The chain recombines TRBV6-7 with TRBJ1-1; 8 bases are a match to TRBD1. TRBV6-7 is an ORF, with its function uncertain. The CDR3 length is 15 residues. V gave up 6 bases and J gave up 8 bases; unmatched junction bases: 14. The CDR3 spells CASSERRGQGVEAFF. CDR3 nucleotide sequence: TGTGCCAGCAGCGAGCGGCGCGGACAGGGAGTGGAAGCTTTCTTT.

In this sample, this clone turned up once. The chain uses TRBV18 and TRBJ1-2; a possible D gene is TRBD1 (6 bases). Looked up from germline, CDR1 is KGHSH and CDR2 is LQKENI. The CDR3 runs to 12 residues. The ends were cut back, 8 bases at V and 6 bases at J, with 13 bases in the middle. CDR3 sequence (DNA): TGTGCCAGCCACGGGGCAGGGGATGGCTACACCTTC. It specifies CASHGAGDGYTF.

The CDR3, as DNA: TGTGCCAGCAGCTTTCCAAAGTCCGGACCGGGGGGCTACACCTTC. Protein: CASSFPKSGPGGYTF. The chain uses TRBV5-6 and TRBJ1-2, with D unclear. Deletions cut 2 bases from V and 8 bases from J, with 19 bases between. This CDR3 comprises 15 residues. Germline CDR1 reads SGHDT; CDR2 reads YYEEEE.

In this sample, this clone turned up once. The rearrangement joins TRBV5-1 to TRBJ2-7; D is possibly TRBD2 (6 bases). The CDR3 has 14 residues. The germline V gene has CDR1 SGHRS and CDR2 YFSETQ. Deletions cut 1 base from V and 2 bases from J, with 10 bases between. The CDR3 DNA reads TGCGCCAGCAGCTTGTCGCGGGGAACCTACGAGCAGTACTTC. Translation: CASSLSRGTYEQYF.

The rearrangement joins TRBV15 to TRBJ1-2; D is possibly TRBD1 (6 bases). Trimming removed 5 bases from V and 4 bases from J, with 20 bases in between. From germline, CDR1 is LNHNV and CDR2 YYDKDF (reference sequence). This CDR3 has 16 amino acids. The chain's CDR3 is CATSGNNHRDGYGYTF. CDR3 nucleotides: TGTGCCACCAGCGGAAACAATCACAGGGATGGCTATGGCTACACCTTC.

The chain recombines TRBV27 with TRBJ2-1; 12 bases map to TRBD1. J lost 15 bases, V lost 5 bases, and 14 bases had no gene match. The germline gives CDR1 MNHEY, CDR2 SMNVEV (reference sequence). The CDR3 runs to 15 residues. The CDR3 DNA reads TGTGCCAGCAGTGGACCGGGACAGGGGGCCAGGTTTCGGTTCTTC. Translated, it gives CASSGPGQGARFRFF.

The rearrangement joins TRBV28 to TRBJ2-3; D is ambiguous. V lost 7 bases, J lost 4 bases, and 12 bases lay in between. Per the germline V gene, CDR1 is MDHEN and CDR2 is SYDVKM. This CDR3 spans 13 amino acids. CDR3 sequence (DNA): TGTGCCAGCAATCGGAGCCCACCAGATACGCAGTATTTT. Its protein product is CASNRSPPDTQYF.

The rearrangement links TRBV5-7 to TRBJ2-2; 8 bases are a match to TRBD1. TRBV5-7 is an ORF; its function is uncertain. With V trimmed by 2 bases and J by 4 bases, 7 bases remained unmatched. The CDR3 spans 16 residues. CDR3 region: CASSFRGRGVTGELFF. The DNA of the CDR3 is TGTGCCAGCAGCTTCAGGGGGCGAGGGGTCACCGGGGAGCTGTTTTTT.

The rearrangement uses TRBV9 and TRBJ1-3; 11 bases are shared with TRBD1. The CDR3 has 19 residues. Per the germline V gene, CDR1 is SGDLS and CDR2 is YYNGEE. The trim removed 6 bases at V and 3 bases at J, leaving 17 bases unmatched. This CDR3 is CASIPRDRGTVPNGNTIYF. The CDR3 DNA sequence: TGTGCCAGCATCCCCCGGGACAGGGGGACCGTCCCCAATGGAAACACCATATATTTT.

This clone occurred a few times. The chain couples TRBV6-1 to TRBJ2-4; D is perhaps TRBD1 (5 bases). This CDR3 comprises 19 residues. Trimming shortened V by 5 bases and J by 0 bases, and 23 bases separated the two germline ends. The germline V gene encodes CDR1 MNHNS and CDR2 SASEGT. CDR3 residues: CASSKETAPSSLAKNIQYF. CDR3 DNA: TGTGCCAGCAGTAAAGAGACAGCTCCCTCATCGTTAGCCAAAAACATTCAGTACTTC.

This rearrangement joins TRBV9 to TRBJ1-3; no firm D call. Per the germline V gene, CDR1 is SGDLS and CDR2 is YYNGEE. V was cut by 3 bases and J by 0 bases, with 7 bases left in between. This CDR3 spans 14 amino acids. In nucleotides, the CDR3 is TGTGCCAGCAGCGAACACAACTCTGGAAACACCATATATTTT. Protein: CASSEHNSGNTIYF.

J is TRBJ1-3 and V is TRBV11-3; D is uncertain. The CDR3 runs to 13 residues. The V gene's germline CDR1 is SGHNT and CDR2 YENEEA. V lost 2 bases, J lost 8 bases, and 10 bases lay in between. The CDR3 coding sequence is TGTGCCAGCAGCTTACGAATCGGGTACACCATATATTTT. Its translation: CASSLRIGYTIYF.

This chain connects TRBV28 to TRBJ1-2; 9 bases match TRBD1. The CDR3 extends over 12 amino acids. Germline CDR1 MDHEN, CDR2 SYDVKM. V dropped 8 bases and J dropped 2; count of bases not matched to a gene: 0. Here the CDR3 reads CASDRGNYGYTF. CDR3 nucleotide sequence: TGTGCCAGCGACAGGGGGAACTATGGCTACACCTTC.

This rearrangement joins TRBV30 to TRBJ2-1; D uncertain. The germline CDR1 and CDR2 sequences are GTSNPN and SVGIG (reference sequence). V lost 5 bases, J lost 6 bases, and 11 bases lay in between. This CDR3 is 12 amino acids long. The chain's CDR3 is CAWQRDTNEQFF. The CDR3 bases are TGTGCCTGGCAAAGAGATACCAATGAGCAGTTCTTC.

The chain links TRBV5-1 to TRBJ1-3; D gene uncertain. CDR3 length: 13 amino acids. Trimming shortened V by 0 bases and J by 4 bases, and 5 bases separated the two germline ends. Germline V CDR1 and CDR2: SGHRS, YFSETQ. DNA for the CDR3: TGCGCCAGCAGCTTGGCCCCAGGAAACACCATATATTTT. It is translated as CASSLAPGNTIYF.

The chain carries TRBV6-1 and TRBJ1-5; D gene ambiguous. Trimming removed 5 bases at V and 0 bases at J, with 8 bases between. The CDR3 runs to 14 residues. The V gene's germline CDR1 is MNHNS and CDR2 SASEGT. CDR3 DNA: TGTGCCAGCAGTACAGTTCTTAGCAATCAGCCCCAGCATTTT. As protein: CASSTVLSNQPQHF.

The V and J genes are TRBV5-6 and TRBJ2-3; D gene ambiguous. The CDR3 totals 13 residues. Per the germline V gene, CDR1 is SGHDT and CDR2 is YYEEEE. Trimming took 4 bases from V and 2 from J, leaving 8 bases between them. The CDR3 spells CASSRRSTDTQYF. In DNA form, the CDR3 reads TGTGCCAGCAGCCGCCGGTCCACAGATACGCAGTATTTT.

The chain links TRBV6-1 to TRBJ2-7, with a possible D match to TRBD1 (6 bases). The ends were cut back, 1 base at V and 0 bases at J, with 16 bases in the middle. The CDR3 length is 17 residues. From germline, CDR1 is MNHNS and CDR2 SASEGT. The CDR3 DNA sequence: TGTGCCAGCAGTGAAGTATTGACAGGTTTTAGCTCCTACGAGCAGTACTTC. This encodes CASSEVLTGFSSYEQYF.

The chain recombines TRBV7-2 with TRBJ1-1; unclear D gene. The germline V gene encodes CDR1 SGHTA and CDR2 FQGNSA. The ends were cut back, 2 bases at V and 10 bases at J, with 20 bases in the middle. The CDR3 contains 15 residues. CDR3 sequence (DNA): TGTGCCAGCAGCTTAAACGGCAGGCAAGCTTGGCGAGCTTTCTTT. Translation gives CASSLNGRQAWRAFF.

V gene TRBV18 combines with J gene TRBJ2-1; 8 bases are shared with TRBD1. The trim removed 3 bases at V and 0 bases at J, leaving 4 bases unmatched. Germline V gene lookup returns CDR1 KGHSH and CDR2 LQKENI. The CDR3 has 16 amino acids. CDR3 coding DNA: TGTGCCAGCTCACCCCAGGGGGCGAGCTCCTACAATGAGCAGTTCTTC. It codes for CASSPQGASSYNEQFF.

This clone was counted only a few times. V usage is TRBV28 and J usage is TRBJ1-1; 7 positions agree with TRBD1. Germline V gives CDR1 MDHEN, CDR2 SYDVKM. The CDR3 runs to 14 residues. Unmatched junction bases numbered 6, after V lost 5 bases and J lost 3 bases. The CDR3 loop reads CASSGTADYTEAFF. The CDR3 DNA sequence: TGTGCCAGCAGTGGGACAGCAGATTACACTGAAGCTTTCTTT.

Here the CDR3 reads CASSRDRGYNEQFF. The CDR3 bases are TGCGCCAGCAGCCGGGACAGGGGATACAATGAGCAGTTCTTC. The chain recombines TRBV5-1 with TRBJ2-1, with 10 bases aligning to TRBD1. V lost 4 bases to trimming and J lost 4 bases; unmatched junction nucleotides: 2. The CDR3 extends over 14 amino acids. CDR1 and CDR2 from the germline V gene are SGHRS and YFSETQ.

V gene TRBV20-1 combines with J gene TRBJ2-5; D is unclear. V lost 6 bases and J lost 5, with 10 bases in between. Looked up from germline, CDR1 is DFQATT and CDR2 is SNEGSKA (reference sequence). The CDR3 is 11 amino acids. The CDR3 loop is CSAYIGETQYF. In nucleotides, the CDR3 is TGCAGTGCCTATATCGGGGAGACCCAGTACTTC.

The CDR3 spells CASSLSPGQGARGTDTQYF. The CDR3 region has the DNA TGTGCCAGCAGTTTATCCCCGGGACAGGGGGCTCGCGGCACAGATACGCAGTATTTT. The rearrangement links TRBV27 to TRBJ2-3; 12 bases line up with TRBD1. This CDR3 comprises 19 residues. From germline, CDR1 is MNHEY and CDR2 SMNVEV (reference sequence). Unmatched junction bases numbered 8, after V lost 0 bases and J lost 1 base.

The CDR3, as DNA: TGTGCCAGCAGTGGCGGGGGGGGGAGGCGGAATCAGCCCCAGCATTTT. Translation: CASSGGGGRRNQPQHF. The chain carries TRBV6-1 and TRBJ1-5, with D tentatively TRBD1 (5 bases). CDR1 is MNHNS, CDR2 SASEGT, per germline. This CDR3 spans 16 amino acids. V shed 4 bases and J shed 4 bases, with 17 bases lying between them.

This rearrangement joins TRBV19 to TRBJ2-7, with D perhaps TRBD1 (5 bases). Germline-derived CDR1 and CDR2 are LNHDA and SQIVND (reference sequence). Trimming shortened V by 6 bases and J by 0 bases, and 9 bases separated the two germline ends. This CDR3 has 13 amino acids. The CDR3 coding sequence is TGTGCCAGTAGGGACAAGAGCTCCTACGAGCAGTACGTC. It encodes CASRDKSSYEQYV.

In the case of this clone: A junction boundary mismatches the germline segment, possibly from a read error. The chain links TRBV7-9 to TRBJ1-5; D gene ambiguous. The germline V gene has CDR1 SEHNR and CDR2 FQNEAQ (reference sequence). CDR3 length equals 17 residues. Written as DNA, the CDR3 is TGTTCCAGCAGCCTATCATCCGGGTCCAACTTCAATCAGCCCCAGCATTTT. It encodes CSSSLSSGSNFNQPQHF.